In its sample, the clone carrying this TCR beta chain was seen many times. Its antigen is not known. These data come from a study of early T cells in non-severe SARS-CoV-2 infection. Study details: From unsorted whole blood, bulk RNA was sequenced, and the chains remained unpaired. General observations from the study: Anti-spike CD8 responses were favored in VDJdb matching, and private and CD4 specificities were missed.

Germline V gives CDR1 DFQATT, CDR2 SNEGSKA (reference sequence). The CDR3 is 10 residues long. The V gene lost 6 bases and the J gene lost 5 bases, with 7 bases spanning the gap. As part of library construction, unique molecular identifiers were attached to individual cDNA molecules. One entry per CDR3 protein, called by TCRdb with MiXCR from the 5' RACE reads. This table holds approximately 27,000 distinct CDR3 sequences, 4.6% found once. The rearrangement joins TRBV20-1 to TRBJ2-5; D uncertain. The source of this sequence is an adult who was a healthcare worker with PCR-confirmed SARS-CoV-2 infection or an uninfected control (not recorded which). Sequencing was done on a sample of whole blood. CDR3 DNA sequence: TGCAGTGCGCGAAAGGAGACCCAGTACTTC. The encoded protein is CSARKETQYF.